The entry below gives a single T cell receptor (beta chain) sequence along with its context. The data were taken from a study of T cell changes during pregnancy in multiple sclerosis. Unmatched junction bases numbered 10, after V lost 5 bases and J lost 4 bases. The CDR3 extends over 15 amino acids. Germline V lookup: CDR1 MNHEY, CDR2 SMNVEV (reference sequence). Sequencing was performed with immunoSEQ multiplex PCR; in TCRdb, only in-frame clones are kept and a portion is missing. The sample lists over 35,000 clones, roughly nine tenths seen once, with around 0.51% in the top ten. This chain joins TRBV27 and TRBJ1-2; 7 bases align to TRBD1. The sample consisted of CD4+ T cells from peripheral blood mononuclear cells, taken in the first trimester of pregnancy. The sequence was collected from a female donor with multiple sclerosis, enrolled in a pregnancy study. CDR3 protein: CASSPPGQVGYGYTF. CDR3 nucleotide sequence: TGTGCCAGCAGTCCCCCAGGACAGGTTGGCTATGGCTACACCTTC.